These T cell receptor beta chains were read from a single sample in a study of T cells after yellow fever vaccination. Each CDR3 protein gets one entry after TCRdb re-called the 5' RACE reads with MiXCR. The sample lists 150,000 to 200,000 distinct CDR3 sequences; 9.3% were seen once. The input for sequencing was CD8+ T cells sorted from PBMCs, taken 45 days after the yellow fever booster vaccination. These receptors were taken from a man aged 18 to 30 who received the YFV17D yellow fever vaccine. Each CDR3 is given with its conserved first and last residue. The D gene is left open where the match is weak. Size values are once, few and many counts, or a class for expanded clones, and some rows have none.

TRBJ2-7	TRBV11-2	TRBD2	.	CASSPSGGMSYEQYF	TGTGCCAGCAGCCCTAGCGGGGGTATGTCCTACGAGCAGTACTTC
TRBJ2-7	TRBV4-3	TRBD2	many	CASSPARLAGGNEQYF	TGCGCCAGCAGCCCCGCTCGACTAGCGGGGGGAAACGAGCAGTACTTC
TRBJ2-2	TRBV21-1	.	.	CASSKGGLAEDQPRTGELFF	TGTGCCAGCAGCAAAGGCGGGCTAGCGGAGGACCAACCGCGCACCGGGGAGCTGTTTTTT
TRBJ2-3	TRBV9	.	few	CASSGNWGLGLQDTQYF	TGTGCCAGCAGCGGTAATTGGGGGTTAGGTCTACAGGATACGCAGTATTTT
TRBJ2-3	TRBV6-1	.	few	CASSEWGETFTDTQYF	TGTGCCAGCAGTGAATGGGGCGAGACTTTCACAGATACGCAGTATTTT
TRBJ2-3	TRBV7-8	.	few	CASSRPAGTSTDTQYF	TGTGCCAGCAGCCGGCCGGCGGGGACTAGCACAGATACGCAGTATTTT
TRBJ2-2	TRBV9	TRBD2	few	CASSAWSGGNTGELFF	TGTGCCAGCAGCGCATGGAGCGGGGGGAACACCGGGGAGCTGTTTTTT
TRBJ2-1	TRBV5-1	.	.	CASSPPFERRTYNEQFF	TGCGCCAGCAGCCCTCCCTTTGAGCGAAGAACGTACAATGAGCAGTTCTTC
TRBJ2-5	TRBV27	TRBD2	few	CASSLLGSGGAETQYF	TGTGCCAGCAGTTTGTTAGGCAGCGGGGGTGCGGAGACCCAGTACTTC
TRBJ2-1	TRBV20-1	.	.	CSALRGAISYNEQFF	TGCAGTGCTCTCCGGGGGGCTATCTCCTACAATGAGCAGTTCTTC
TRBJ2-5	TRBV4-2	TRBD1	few	CASSHEQGLETQYF	TGTGCCAGCAGCCACGAACAGGGGTTGGAGACCCAGTACTTC
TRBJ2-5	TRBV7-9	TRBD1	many	CASSPRTGEETQYF	TGTGCCAGCAGCCCGAGGACAGGGGAGGAGACCCAGTACTTC
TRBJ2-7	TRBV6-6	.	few	CASSLKSGTHPYEQYF	TGTGCCAGCAGCCTAAAATCCGGGACACATCCCTACGAGCAGTACTTC
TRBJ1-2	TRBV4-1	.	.	CASSQVQISPSGYTF	TGCGCCAGCAGCCAAGTTCAGATTTCCCCCTCTGGCTACACCTTC
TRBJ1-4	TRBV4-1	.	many	CASSLKGTNEKLFF	TGCGCCAGCAGCCTAAAGGGAACTAATGAAAAACTGTTTTTT
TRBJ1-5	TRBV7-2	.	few	CASSLWGGLNQPQHF	TGTGCCAGCAGCTTATGGGGGGGGCTCAATCAGCCCCAGCATTTT
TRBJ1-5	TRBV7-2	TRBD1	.	CASSFTGGADSNQPQHF	TGTGCCAGCAGCTTTACAGGGGGCGCGGATAGCAATCAGCCCCAGCATTTT
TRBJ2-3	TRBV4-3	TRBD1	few	CASSHWGKGAYTQYF	TGCGCCAGCAGCCATTGGGGAAAGGGGGCGTATACGCAGTATTTT
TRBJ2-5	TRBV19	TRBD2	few	CASNPSGGSETQYF	TGTGCCAGTAACCCTAGCGGGGGGTCTGAGACCCAGTACTTC
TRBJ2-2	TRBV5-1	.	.	CASSLNRELFF	TGCGCCAGCAGCTTGAATCGGGAGCTGTTTTTT
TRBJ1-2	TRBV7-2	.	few	CASQQAVLIDMIGGGYTF	TGTGCCAGCCAACAAGCCGTATTAATAGACATGATAGGTGGAGGCTACACCTTC
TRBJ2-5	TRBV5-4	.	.	CASAPRSRGPEGQETQYF	TGTGCCAGCGCTCCGAGATCAAGGGGCCCCGAGGGGCAAGAGACCCAGTACTTC
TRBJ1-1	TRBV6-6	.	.	CASSYSGRGAEAFF	TGTGCCAGCAGTTACTCAGGGAGGGGAGCTGAAGCTTTCTTT
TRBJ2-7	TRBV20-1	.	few	CSAREFLGLKTYEQYF	TGCAGTGCTAGAGAGTTTTTGGGACTCAAAACCTACGAGCAGTACTTC
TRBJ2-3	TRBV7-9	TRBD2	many	CASSPLGSGGYDTQYF	TGTGCCAGCAGCCCCCTCGGTAGCGGGGGGTACGATACGCAGTATTTT
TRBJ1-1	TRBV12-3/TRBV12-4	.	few	CASSPVNTEAFF	TGTGCCAGCAGTCCGGTTAACACTGAAGCTTTCTTT
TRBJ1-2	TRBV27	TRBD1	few	CASSPGTGVPYGYTF	TGTGCCAGCAGTCCAGGGACAGGGGTTCCTTATGGCTACACCTTC
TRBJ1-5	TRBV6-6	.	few	CASSYRASNQPQHF	TGTGCCAGCAGCTACAGGGCCAGCAATCAGCCCCAGCATTTT
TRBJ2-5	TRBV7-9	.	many	CASSLMVLRETQYF	TGTGCCAGCAGCTTGATGGTTTTGCGAGAGACCCAGTACTTC
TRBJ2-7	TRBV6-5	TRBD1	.	CASSPDRGHEQYF	TGTGCCAGCAGCCCAGACAGGGGCCACGAGCAGTACTTC
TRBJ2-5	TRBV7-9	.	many	CASSWGPGGETQYF	TGTGCCAGCAGCTGGGGGCCGGGGGGAGAGACCCAGTACTTC
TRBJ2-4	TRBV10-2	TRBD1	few	CASRTTGVGAKNIQYF	TGCGCCAGCAGGACAACAGGGGTAGGAGCCAAAAACATTCAGTACTTC
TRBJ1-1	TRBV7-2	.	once	CASSLLQGGTEAFF	TGTGCCAGCAGCTTACTACAGGGAGGCACTGAAGCTTTCTTT
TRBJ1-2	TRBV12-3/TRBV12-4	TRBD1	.	CASSPRGDRGDYGYTF	TGTGCCAGCAGTCCTAGGGGGGACAGGGGAGACTATGGCTACACCTTC
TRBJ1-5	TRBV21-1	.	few	CASCPGTLSNQPQHF	TGTGCCAGCTGCCCCGGGACACTGAGCAATCAGCCCCAGCATTTT
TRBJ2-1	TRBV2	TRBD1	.	CASSEVVGGFNEQFF	TGTGCCAGCAGTGAAGTTGTAGGGGGCTTCAATGAGCAGTTCTTC